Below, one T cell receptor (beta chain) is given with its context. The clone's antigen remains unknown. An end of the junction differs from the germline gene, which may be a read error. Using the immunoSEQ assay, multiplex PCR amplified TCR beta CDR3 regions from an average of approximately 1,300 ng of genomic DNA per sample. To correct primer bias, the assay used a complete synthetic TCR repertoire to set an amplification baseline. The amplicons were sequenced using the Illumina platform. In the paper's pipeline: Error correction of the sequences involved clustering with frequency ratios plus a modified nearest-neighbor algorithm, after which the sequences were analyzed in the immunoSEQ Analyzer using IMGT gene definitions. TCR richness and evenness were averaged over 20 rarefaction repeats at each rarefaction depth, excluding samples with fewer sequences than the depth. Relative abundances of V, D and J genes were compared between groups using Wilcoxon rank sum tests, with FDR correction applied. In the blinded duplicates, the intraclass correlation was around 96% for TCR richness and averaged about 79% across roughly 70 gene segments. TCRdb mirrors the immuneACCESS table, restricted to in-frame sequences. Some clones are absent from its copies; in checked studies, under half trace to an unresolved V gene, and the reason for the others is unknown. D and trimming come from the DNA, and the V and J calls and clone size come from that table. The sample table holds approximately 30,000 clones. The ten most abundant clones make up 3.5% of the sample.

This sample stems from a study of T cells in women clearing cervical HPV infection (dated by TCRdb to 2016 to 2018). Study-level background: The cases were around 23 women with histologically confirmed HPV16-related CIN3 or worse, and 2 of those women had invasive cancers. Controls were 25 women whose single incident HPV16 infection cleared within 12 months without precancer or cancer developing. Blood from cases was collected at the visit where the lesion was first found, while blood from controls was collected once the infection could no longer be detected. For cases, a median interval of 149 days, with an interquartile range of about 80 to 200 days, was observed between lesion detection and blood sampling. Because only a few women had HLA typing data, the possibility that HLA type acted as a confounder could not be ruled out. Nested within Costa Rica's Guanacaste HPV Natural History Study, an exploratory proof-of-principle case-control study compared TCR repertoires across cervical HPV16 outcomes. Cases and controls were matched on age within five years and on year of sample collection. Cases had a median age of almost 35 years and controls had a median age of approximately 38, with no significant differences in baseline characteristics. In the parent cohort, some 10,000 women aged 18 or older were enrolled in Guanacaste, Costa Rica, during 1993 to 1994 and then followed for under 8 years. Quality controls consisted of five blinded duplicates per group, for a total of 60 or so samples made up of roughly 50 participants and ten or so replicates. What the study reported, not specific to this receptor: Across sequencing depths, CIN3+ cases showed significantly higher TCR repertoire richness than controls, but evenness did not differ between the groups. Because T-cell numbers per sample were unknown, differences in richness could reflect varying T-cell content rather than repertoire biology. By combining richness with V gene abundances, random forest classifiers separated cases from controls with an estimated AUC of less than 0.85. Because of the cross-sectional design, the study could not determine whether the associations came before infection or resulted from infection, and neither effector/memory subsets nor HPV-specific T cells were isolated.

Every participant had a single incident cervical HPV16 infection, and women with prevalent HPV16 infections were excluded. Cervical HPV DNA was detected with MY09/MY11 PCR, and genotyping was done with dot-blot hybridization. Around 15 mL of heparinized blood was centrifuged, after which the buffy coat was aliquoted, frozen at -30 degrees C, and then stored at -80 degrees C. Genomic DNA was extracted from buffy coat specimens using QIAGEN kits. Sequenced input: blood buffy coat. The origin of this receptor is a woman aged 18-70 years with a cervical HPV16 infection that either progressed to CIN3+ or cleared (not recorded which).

The part of the CDR3 DNA that was read is TGCAGTGCCCCCATGGGGGGGTCTGGAAACACA. Translated, it gives CSAPMGGSGNT. The whole CDR3 sequence is CSAPMGGSGNTIYF. The rearranged segments are TRBV20-1 and TRBJ1-3, with TRBD1 as a weak D call on 5 bases. Coverage ceases 3 residues before the CDR3 finishes, and the germline J gene fills in the end. Its CDR3 holds 14 amino acids, cysteine through phenylalanine. The 33 bases shown cover part of the CDR3, and their frame starts at base 1. CDR1 and CDR2 (DFQATT, SNEGSKA) derive from the germline V gene (reference sequence).